What follows are 14 T cell receptor beta chains derived from one specimen sequenced in a study of identical twins. Via MiXCR, TCRdb re-called the 5' RACE reads, giving one row per CDR3 protein. This table has 100,000 to 110,000 distinct CDR3 sequences, 5.5% to 7% appearing once. Sequencing was carried out using memory T cells sorted from blood. Receptors originate from a woman aged 45-60 years in good health.

The V and J genes are TRBV20-1 and TRBJ2-1; 9 nucleotides line up with TRBD1. Germline V gene data show CDR1 as DFQATT and CDR2 as SNEGSKA (reference sequence). V shed 1 base, J shed 5 bases, and the junction held 6 bases outside the gene matches. The CDR3 has 15 amino acids. The CDR3 sequence: CSARVPGQGNNEQFF. CDR3 DNA: TGCAGTGCTAGAGTACCGGGACAGGGCAACAATGAGCAGTTCTTC.

This clonotype was seen at least ten times. V is TRBV15 and J is TRBJ2-5; tentative D call: TRBD2 (5 bases). Trimming cost V 3 bases and J 8 bases, with 7 bases left between them. The CDR3 is 11 residues long. CDR1 is LNHNV, CDR2 YYDKDF, per germline (reference sequence). In DNA form, the CDR3 reads TGTGCCACCAGCAGCAGCGGTACCCAGTACTTC. It translates to CATSSSGTQYF.

This clonotype was detected many times. J is TRBJ1-6 and V is TRBV20-1; 8 bases fit TRBD1. The CDR3 covers 16 residues. CDR1 is DFQATT, CDR2 SNEGSKA, per germline (reference sequence). V shed 1 base, J shed 5 bases, and the junction held 7 bases outside the gene matches. CDR3 in amino acids: CSARAGGQDNNSPLHF. Written as DNA, the CDR3 is TGCAGTGCTAGAGCCGGGGGACAGGACAATAATTCACCCCTCCACTTT.

This clonotype showed up just a few times. This chain's CDR3 is CASSSDIVRNIQYF. The DNA for the CDR3 is TGTGCCAGCAGTTCGGACATAGTTAGGAACATTCAGTACTTC. This chain links TRBV12-3 or TRBV12-4 with TRBJ2-4; D may be TRBD1 (5 bases). V was cut by 4 bases and J by 7 bases, with 14 bases left in between. The CDR3 runs 14 residues.

This clonotype was detected a few times. The chain recombines TRBV20-1 with TRBJ1-5; D perhaps matches TRBD1 (6 bases). V was trimmed by 7 bases and J by 6 bases, leaving 16 bases between them. Germline V gene sequence: CDR1 DFQATT, CDR2 SNEGSKA (reference sequence). The CDR3 runs to 13 residues. This CDR3 reads CSVSAGEAQPQHF. As DNA, the CDR3 is TGCAGTGTTTCGGCAGGGGAGGCTCAGCCCCAGCATTTT.

The sample holds many counts of this clonotype. The V call is TRBV9, the J call TRBJ2-5; D may be TRBD1 (5 bases). V lost 4 bases to trimming and J lost 5 bases, with 15 bases between them. The CDR3 is made up of 14 amino acids. The V gene's germline CDR1 is SGDLS and CDR2 YYNGEE. The CDR3 is CASSPPGPRETQYF. The CDR3 nucleotides read TGTGCCAGCAGCCCTCCAGGGCCTCGGGAGACCCAGTACTTC.

This rearrangement joins TRBV13 to TRBJ2-4, with 7 positions matching TRBD2. The ends lost 6 bases at V and 7 bases at J; junction bases unmatched: 6. Germline CDR1 is PRHDT and CDR2 is FYEKMQ (reference sequence). The CDR3 has 13 amino acids. The DNA for the CDR3 is TGTGCCAGCAGTTTCAGGCGGGGGAACATTCAGTACTTC. This encodes CASSFRRGNIQYF.

This clonotype was counted many times. The V call is TRBV4-1, the J call TRBJ2-7; possibly TRBD1 or TRBD2 for D (7 bases each). Trimming removed 1 base from V and 4 bases from J, with 14 bases in between. From germline, CDR1 is MGHRA and CDR2 YSYEKL. The CDR3 contains 15 residues. The DNA for the CDR3 is TGCGCCAGCAGCCAAGCAAGACAGGGAGGGTACGAGCAGTACTTC. It translates to CASSQARQGGYEQYF.

A single count supports this clonotype. Since the CDR3 does not end with the conserved phenylalanine or tryptophan, this likely comes from a read error. This chain uses TRBV20-1 with TRBJ2-1; 10 positions agree with TRBD2. Trimming took 4 bases from V and 3 from J; bases not matched to a gene: 6. This CDR3 comprises 15 residues. Germline assignment: CDR1 DFQATT and CDR2 SNEGSKA (reference sequence). The CDR3 reads CSANRAGGIYNEQFV. The DNA of the CDR3 is TGCAGTGCTAACCGAGCGGGAGGGATCTACAATGAGCAGTTCGTC.

This clonotype appeared many times. The rearrangement joins TRBV7-7 to TRBJ2-2; D gene ambiguous. The CDR3 contains 14 residues. Deletions cut 5 bases from V and 1 base from J, with 8 bases between. Germline assignment: CDR1 SSHAT and CDR2 FNYEAQ (reference sequence). This chain's CDR3 is CASSALLNTGELFF. The CDR3, as DNA: TGTGCCAGCAGCGCGCTCTTGAACACCGGGGAGCTGTTTTTT.

In its sample, this clonotype was seen many times. The chain joins TRBV4-1 to TRBJ2-5; 7 bases line up with TRBD2. Germline V gives CDR1 MGHRA, CDR2 YSYEKL. The CDR3 is made up of 16 amino acids. Trimming cost V 0 bases and J 4 bases; bases outside gene matches: 8. CDR3 bases: TGCGCCAGCAGCCAAGATCTTGTAGCGGGCGCAGAGACCCAGTACTTC. The encoded protein is CASSQDLVAGAETQYF.

This clonotype was observed at least ten times. The genes are TRBV5-1 and TRBJ2-6; TRBD1 might be the D (5 bases). Germline V gene lookup returns CDR1 SGHRS and CDR2 YFSETQ. The CDR3 is 19 residues long. V lost 4 bases and J 1 base, leaving 21 bases between the germline ends. CDR3 nucleotides: TGCGCCAGCAGCCCCTTACGGACAACTTCCCCGTCTGGGGCCAACGTCCTGACTTTC. This gives the protein CASSPLRTTSPSGANVLTF.

This clonotype came up many times. DNA for the CDR3: TGTGCCAGCAGCCAAGAGGGTGGTGCTAATGAAAAACTGTTTTTT. This sequence encodes CASSQEGGANEKLFF. The V gene is TRBV4-2, the J gene TRBJ1-4, with D unresolved. With 0 bases removed from V and 3 bases from J, the gap between germline ends came to 8 bases. The germline CDR1 and CDR2 sequences are LGHNA and YNFKEQ. The CDR3 contains 15 residues.

The sample holds many counts of this clonotype. J is TRBJ2-7 and V is TRBV6-6; TRBD2 matches at 9 bases. Germline-derived CDR1 and CDR2 are MNHNY and SVGAGI (reference sequence). Losses at the gene ends were 4 bases for V and 3 bases for J; bases not matched to a gene: 4. The CDR3 extends over 14 amino acids. The CDR3 nucleotides read TGTGCCAGCAGTTGGCGGGGGGGAAACTACGAGCAGTACGTC. Amino acid sequence: CASSWRGGNYEQYV.